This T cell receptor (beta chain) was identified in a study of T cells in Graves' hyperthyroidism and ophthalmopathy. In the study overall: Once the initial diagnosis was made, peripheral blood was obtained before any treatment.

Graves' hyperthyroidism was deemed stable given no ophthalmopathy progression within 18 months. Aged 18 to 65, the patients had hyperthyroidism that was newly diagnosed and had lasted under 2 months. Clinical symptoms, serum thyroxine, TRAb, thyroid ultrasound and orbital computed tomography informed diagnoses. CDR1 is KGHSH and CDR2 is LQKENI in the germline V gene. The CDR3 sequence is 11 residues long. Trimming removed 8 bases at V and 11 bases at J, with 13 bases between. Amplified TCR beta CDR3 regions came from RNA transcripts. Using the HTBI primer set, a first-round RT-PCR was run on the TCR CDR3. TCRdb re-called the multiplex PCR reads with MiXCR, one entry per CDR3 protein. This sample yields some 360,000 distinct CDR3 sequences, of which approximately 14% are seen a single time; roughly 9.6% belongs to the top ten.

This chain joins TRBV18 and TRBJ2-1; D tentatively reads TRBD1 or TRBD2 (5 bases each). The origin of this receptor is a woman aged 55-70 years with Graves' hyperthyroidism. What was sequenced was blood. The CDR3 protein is CASRDPDKQFF. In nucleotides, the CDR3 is TGTGCCAGCCGGGACCCGGACAAGCAGTTCTTC.